The 3 T cell receptor beta chains below were found in one sample sequenced in a study of blood T cell repertoires in COVID-19. Only in-frame clones appear in the TCRdb table, and some are missing; sequencing was by immunoSEQ multiplex PCR. The sample gives 200,000 to 300,000 clones, 88% of which show up once; approximately 1.2% is in the top ten. The sequenced sample was PBMCs or T cells enriched from blood (not recorded which). Receptor source: a woman in her forties with acute COVID-19.

The gene calls are TRBV28 and TRBJ2-5, with 10 bases aligning to TRBD2. Germline V gene sequence: CDR1 MDHEN, CDR2 SYDVKM. The ends lost 1 base at V and 2 bases at J; junction bases unmatched: 4. The CDR3 has 16 amino acids. Written as DNA, the CDR3 is TGTGCCAGCAGTTTATCACTAGCGGGGAGACAAGAGACCCAGTACTTC. Its protein product is CASSLSLAGRQETQYF.

The genes are TRBV21-1 and TRBJ2-1; the table's D call TRBD2 went unverified against the DNA. TRBV21-1 is deemed a pseudogene. The CDR3 runs 20 residues. CDR3 residues: CASSKVLVGGPDIFYNEQFF. CDR3 bases: TGTGCCAGCAGCAAAGTCTTGGTGGGAGGGCCGGATATATTCTACAATGAGCAGTTCTTC.

V gene TRBV14 combines with J gene TRBJ2-1; possible D gene TRBD2, 5 bases. CDR1 is SGHDN, CDR2 FVKESK, per germline. Between the trimmed V and J ends, which lost 2 bases and 2 bases, there was a span of 19 bases. The CDR3 sequence is 18 residues long. The CDR3 DNA follows: TGTGCCAGCAGCCAACGCTTTATCGGGCCCGGGGCCTACAATGAGCAGTTCTTC. This encodes CASSQRFIGPGAYNEQFF.